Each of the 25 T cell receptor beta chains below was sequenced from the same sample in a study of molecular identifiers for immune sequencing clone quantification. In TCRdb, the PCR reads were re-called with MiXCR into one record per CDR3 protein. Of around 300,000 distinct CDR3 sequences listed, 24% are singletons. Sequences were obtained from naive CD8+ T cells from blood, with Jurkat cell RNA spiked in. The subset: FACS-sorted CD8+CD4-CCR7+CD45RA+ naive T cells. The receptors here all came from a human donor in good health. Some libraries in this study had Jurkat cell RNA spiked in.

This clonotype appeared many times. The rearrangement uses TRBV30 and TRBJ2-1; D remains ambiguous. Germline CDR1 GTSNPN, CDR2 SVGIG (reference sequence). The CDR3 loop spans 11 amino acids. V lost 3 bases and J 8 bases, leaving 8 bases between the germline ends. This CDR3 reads CAWRIYYEQFF. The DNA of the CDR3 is TGTGCCTGGAGGATCTATTATGAGCAGTTCTTC.

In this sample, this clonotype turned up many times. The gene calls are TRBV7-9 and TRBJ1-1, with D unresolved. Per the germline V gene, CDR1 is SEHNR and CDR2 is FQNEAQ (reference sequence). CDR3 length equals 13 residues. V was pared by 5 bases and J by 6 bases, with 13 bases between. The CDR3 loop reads CASSGDPRPEAFF. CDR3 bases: TGTGCCAGCAGCGGTGACCCTAGACCTGAAGCTTTCTTT. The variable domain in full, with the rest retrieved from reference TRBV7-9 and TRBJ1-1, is DTGVSQNPRHKITKRGQNVTFRCDPISEHNRLYWYRQTLGQGPEFLTYFQNEAQLEKSRLLSDRFSAERPKGSFSTLEIQRTEQGDSAMYLCASSGDPRPEAFFGQGTRLTVV.

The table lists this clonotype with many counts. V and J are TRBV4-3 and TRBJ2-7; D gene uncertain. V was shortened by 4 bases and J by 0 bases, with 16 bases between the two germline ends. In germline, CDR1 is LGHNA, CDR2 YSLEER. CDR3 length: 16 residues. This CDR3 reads CASSLSRTPSSYEQYF. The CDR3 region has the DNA TGCGCCAGCAGCCTGTCTCGGACGCCAAGCTCCTACGAGCAGTACTTC.

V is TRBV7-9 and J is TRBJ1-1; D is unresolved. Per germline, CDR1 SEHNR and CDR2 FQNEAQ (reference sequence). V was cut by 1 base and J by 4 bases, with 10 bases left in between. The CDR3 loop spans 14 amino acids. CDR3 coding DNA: TGTGCCAGCAGCTTAGACGTAGCGGGCACTGAAGCTTTCTTT. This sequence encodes CASSLDVAGTEAFF.

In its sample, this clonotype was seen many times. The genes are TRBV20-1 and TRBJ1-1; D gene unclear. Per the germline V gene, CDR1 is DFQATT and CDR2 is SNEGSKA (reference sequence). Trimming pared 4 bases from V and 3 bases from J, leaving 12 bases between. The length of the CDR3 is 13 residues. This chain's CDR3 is CSATSRRDTEAFF. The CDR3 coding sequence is TGCAGTGCTACCTCTAGGAGGGACACTGAAGCTTTCTTT.

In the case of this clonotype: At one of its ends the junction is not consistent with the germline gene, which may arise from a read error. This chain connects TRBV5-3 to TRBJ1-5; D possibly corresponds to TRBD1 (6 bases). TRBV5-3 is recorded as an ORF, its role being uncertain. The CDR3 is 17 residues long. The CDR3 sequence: CASSSAGGQYSNRPQHF. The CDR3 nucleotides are TGTGCCAGCAGCTCCGCCGGGGGCCAGTATAGCAATCGGCCCCAGCATTTT.

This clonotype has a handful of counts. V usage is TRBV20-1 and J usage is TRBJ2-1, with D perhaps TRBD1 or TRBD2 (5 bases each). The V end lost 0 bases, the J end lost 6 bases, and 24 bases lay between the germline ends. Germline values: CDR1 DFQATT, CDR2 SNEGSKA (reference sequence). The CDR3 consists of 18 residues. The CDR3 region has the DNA TGCAGTGCTAGAGATGTAGGAGTGTGGTCCGGGGCGGGCAATGAGCAGTTCTTC. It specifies CSARDVGVWSGAGNEQFF.

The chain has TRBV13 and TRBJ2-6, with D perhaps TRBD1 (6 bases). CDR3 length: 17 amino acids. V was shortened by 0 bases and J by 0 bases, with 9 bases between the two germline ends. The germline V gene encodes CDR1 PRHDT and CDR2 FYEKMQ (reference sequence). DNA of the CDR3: TGTGCCAGCAGCTTAGGGGGGGCTGGCTCTGGGGCCAACGTCCTGACTTTC. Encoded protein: CASSLGGAGSGANVLTF.

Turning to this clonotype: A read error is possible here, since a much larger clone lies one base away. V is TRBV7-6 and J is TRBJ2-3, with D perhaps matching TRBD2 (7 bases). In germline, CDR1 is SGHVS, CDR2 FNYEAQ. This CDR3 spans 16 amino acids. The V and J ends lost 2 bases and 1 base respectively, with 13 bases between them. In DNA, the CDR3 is TGTGCCAGCAGCTTATGGGGGGGCCGACGCACAGATACGCAGTATTTT. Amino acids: CASSLWGGRRTDTQYF.

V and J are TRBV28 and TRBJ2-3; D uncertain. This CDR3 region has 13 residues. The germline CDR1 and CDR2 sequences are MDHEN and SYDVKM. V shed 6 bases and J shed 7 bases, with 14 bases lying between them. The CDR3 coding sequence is TGTGCCAGCAGCCTCCAGAGTGCGTATACGCAGTATTTT. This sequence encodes CASSLQSAYTQYF.

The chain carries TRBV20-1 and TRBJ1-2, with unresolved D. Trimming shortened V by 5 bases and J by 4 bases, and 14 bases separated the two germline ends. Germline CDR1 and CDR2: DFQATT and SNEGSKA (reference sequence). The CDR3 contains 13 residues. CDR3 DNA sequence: TGCAGTGCTCCCGGCCCGGCCGTCTATGGCTACACCTTC. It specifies CSAPGPAVYGYTF.

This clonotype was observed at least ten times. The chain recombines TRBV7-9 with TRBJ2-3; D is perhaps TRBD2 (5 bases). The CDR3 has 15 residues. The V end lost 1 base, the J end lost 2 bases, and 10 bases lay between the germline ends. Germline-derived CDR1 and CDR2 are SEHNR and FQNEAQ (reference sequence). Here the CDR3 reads CASSLGTFDTDTQYF. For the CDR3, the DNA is TGTGCCAGCAGCTTAGGGACTTTCGACACAGATACGCAGTATTTT. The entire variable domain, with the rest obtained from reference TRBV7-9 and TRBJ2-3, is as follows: DTGVSQNPRHKITKRGQNVTFRCDPISEHNRLYWYRQTLGQGPEFLTYFQNEAQLEKSRLLSDRFSAERPKGSFSTLEIQRTEQGDSAMYLCASSLGTFDTDTQYFGPGTRLTVL.

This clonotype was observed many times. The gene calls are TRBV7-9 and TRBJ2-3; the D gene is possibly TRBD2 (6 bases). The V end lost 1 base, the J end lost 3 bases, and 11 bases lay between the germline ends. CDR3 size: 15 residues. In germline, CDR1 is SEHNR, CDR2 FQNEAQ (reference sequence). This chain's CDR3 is CASSLGDSLTDTQYF. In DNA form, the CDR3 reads TGTGCCAGCAGCTTAGGGGACTCCCTAACAGATACGCAGTATTTT.

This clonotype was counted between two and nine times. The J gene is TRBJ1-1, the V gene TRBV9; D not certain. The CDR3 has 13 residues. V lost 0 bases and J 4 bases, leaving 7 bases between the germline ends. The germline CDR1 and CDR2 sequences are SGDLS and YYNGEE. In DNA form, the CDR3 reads TGTGCCAGCAGCGTAGCGGACGGCACTGAAGCTTTCTTT. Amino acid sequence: CASSVADGTEAFF.

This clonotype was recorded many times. As DNA, the CDR3 is TGTGCCAGCAGTTCAAGTATCGGGACCCAGTACTTC. It translates to CASSSSIGTQYF. This chain connects TRBV6-6 to TRBJ2-5, with D unresolved. The CDR3 has 12 residues. V was shortened by 4 bases and J by 7 bases, with 10 bases between the two germline ends. Per germline, CDR1 MNHNY and CDR2 SVGAGI (reference sequence).

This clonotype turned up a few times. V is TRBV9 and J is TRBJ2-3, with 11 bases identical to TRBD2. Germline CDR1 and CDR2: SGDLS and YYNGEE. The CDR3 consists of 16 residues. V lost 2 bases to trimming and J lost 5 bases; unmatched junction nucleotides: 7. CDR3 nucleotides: TGTGCCAGCAGCGTCTTTCTAGCGGGAGGTGTAGATACGCAGTATTTT. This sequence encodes CASSVFLAGGVDTQYF.

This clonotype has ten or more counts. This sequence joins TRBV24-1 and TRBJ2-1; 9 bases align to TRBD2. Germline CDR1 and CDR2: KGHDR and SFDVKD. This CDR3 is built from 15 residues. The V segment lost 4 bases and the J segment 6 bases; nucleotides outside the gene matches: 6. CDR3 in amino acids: CATSEPGTSSNEQFF. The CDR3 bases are TGTGCCACCAGTGAACCAGGGACTAGCAGCAATGAGCAGTTCTTC.

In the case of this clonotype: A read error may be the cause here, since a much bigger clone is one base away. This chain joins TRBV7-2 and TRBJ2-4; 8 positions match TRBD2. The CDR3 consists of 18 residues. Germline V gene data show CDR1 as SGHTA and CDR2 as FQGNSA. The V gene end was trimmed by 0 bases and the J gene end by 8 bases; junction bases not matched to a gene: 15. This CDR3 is CASSLARLAGRDFDIQYF. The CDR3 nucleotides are TGTGCCAGCAGCTTAGCGCGGCTAGCGGGCCGGGATTTTGACATTCAGTACTTC.

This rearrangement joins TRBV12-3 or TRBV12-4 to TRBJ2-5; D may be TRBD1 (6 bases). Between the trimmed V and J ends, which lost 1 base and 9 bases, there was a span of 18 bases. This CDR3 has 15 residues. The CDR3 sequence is CASSLGTVDHRAQYF. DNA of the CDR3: TGTGCCAGCAGTTTAGGGACAGTCGACCACAGGGCCCAGTACTTC.

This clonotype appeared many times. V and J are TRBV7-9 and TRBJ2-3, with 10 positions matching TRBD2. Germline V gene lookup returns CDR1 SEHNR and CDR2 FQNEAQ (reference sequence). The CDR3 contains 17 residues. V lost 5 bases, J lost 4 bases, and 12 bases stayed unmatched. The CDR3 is CASSPRRASGSSDTQYF. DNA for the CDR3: TGTGCCAGCAGCCCTCGTCGGGCTAGCGGGAGTTCAGATACGCAGTATTTT.

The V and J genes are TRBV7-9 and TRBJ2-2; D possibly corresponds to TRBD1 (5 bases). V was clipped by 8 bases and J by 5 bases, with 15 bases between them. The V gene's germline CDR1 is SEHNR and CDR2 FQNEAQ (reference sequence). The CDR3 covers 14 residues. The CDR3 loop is CASRPPQGTGELFF. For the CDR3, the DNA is TGTGCCAGCCGCCCCCCCCAGGGAACCGGGGAGCTGTTTTTT.

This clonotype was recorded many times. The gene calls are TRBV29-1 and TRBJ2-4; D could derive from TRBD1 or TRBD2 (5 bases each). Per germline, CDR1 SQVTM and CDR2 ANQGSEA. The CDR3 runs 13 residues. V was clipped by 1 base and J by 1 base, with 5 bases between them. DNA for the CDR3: TGCAGCGTTGAAGGGGGGGCCAAAAACATTCAGTACTTC. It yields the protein CSVEGGAKNIQYF.

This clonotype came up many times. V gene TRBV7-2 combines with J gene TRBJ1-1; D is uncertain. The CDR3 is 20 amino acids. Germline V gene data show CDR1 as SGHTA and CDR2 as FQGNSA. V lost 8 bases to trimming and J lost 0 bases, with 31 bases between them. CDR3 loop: CASRSDRYLISNGMNTEAFF. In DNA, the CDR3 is TGTGCCAGCCGATCTGATCGCTACCTCATATCGAACGGTATGAACACTGAAGCTTTCTTT.

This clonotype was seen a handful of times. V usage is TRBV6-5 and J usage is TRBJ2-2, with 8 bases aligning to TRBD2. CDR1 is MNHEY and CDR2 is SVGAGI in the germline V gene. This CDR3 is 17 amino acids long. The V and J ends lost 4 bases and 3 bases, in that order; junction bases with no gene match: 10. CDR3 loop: CASSFAGGPTYTGELFF. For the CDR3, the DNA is TGTGCCAGCAGTTTTGCGGGAGGACCGACTTACACCGGGGAGCTGTTTTTT.

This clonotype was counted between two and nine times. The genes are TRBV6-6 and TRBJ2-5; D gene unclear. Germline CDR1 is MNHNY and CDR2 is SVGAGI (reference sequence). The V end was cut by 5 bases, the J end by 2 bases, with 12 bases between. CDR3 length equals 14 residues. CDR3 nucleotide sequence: TGTGCCAGCAGTACCCGGGCCCAACAAGAGACCCAGTACTTC. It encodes CASSTRAQQETQYF.